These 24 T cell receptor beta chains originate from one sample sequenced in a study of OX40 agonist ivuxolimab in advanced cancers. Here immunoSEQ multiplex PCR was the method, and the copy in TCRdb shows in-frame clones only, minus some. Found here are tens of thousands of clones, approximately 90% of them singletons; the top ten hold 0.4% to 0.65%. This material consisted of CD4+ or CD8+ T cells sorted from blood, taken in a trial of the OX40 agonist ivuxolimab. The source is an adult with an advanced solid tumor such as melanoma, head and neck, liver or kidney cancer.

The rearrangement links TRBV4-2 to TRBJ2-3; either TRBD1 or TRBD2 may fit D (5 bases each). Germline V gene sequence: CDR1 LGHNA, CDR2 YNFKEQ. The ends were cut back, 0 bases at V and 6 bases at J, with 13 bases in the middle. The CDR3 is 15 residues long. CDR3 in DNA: TGTGCCAGCAGCCAAGATGGGACCCACAGGGATACGCAGTATTTT. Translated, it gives CASSQDGTHRDTQYF.

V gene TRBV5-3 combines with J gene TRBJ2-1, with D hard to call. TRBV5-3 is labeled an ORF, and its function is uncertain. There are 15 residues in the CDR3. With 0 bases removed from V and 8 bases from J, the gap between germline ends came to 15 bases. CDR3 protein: CARSLGERRFDEQFF. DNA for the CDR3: TGTGCCAGAAGCTTGGGGGAACGTCGATTCGATGAGCAGTTCTTC.

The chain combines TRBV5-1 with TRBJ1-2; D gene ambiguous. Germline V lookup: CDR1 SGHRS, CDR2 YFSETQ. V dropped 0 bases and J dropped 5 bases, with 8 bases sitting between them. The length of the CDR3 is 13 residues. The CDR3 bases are TGCGCCAGCAGCTTGGAGAGGGTTTATGGCTACACCTTC. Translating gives CASSLERVYGYTF.

The CDR3 reads CASSKVSTEAFF. The CDR3 DNA reads as TGTGCCAGCAGCAAAGTAAGCACTGAAGCTTTCTTT. The rearrangement links TRBV21-1 to TRBJ1-1. TRBV21-1 constitutes a pseudogene. The CDR3 totals 12 residues.

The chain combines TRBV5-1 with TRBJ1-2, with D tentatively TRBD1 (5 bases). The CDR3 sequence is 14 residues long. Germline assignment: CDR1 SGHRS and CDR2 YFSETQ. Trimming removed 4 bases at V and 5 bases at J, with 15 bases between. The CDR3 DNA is TGCGCCAGCAGCGTCCTTGGGACCCTATATGGCTACACCTTC. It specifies CASSVLGTLYGYTF.

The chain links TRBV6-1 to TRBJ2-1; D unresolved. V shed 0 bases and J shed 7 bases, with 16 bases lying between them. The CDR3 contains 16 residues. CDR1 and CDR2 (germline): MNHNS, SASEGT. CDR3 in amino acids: CASSEAQARIENEQFF. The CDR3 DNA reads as TGTGCCAGCAGTGAAGCCCAGGCTAGAATTGAGAATGAGCAGTTCTTC.

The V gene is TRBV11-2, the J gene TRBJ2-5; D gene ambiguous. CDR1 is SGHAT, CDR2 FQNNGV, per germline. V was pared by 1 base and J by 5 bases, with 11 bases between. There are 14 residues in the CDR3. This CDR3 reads CASSLGPTVETQYF. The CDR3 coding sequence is TGTGCCAGCAGCTTAGGTCCAACCGTGGAGACCCAGTACTTC.

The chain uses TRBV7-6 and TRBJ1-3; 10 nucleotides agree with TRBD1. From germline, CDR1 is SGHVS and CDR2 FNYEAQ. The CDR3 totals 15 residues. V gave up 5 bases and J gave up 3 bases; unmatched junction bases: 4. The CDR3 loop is CASSRTGGGGNTIYF. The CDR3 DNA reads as TGTGCCAGCAGCAGGACAGGGGGTGGTGGAAACACCATATATTTT.

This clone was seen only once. The CDR3 DNA reads as TGTGCCAGCAGTGAGGGTGGGACTCTCACCGGGGAGCTGTTTTTT. It codes for CASSEGGTLTGELFF. J is TRBJ2-2 and V is TRBV6-1; possibly TRBD2 for D (6 bases). The germline V and J ends were trimmed by 3 bases and 4 bases, with 12 bases remaining between them. The CDR3 is 15 amino acids. Germline CDR1 and CDR2: MNHNS and SASEGT.

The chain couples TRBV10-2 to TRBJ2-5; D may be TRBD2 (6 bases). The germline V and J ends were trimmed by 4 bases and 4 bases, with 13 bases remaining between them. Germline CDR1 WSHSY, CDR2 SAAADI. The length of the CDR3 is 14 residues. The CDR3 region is CASSGTGVSETQYF. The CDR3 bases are TGCGCCAGCAGTGGGACGGGAGTGTCAGAGACCCAGTACTTC.

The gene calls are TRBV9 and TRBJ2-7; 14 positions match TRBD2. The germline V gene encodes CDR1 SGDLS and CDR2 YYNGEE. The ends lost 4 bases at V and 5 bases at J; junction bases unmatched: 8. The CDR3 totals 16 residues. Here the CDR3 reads CASSLGTSGSSHEQYF. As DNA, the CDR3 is TGTGCCAGCAGCCTGGGGACTAGCGGGAGCTCTCACGAGCAGTACTTC.

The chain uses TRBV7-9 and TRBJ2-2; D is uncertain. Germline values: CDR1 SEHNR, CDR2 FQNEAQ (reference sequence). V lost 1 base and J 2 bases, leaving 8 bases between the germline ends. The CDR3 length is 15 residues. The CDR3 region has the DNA TGTGCCAGCAGCTTAGAATTAGTCAACACCGGGGAGCTGTTTTTT. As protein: CASSLELVNTGELFF.

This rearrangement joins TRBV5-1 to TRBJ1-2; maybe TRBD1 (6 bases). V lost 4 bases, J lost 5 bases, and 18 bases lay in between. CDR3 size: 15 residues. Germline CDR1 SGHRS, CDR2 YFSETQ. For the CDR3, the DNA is TGCGCCAGCAGCACAGGGCTACCTGATCGATATGGCTACACCTTC. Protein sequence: CASSTGLPDRYGYTF.

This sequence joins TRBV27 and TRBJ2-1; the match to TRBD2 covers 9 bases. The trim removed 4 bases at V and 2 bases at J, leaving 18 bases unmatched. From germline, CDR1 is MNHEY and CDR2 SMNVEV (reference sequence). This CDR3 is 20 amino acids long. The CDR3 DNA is TGTGCCAGCAGTTCTCCGAAGGGGGTAACTAGCGGGCGTCCCTACAATGAGCAGTTCTTC. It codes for CASSSPKGVTSGRPYNEQFF.

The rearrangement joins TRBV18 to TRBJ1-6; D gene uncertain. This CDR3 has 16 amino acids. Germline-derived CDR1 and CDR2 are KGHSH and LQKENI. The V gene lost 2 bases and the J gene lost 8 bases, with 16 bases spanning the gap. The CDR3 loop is CASSPWLLGSDSPLHF. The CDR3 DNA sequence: TGTGCCAGCTCACCATGGCTTTTGGGCAGTGATTCACCCCTCCACTTT.

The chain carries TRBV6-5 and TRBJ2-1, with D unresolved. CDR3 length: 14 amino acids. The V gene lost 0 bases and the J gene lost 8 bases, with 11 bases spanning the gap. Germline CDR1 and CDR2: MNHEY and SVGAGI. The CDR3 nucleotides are TGTGCCAGCAGTTACTCTTCGCGGTTAGATGAGCAGTTCTTC. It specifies CASSYSSRLDEQFF.

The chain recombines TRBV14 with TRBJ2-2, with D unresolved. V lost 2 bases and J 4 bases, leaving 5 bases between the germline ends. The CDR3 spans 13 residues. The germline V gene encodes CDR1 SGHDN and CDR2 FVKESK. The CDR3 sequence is CASSQIRTGELFF. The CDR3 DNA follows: TGTGCCAGCAGCCAAATACGCACCGGGGAGCTGTTTTTT.

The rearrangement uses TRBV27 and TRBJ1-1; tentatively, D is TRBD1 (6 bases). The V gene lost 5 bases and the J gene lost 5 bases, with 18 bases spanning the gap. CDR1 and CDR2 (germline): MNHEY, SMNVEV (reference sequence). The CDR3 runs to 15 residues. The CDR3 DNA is TGTGCCAGCAGTACAGCGGCAGGGGCGGGGACTGAAGCTTTCTTT. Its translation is CASSTAAGAGTEAFF.

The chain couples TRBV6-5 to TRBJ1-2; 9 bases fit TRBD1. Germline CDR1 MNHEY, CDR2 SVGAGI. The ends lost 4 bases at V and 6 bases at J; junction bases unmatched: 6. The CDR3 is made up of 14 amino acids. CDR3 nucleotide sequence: TGTGCCAGCAGTTTCGGACAGGGGACTAATGGCTACACCTTC. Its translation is CASSFGQGTNGYTF.

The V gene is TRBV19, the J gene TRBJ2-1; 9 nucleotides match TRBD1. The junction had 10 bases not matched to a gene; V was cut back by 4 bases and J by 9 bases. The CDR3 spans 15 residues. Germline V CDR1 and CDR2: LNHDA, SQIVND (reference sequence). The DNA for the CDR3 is TGTGCCAGTAGTAAGGGACAGGGCCACATGGGTGAGCAGTTCTTC. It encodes CASSKGQGHMGEQFF.

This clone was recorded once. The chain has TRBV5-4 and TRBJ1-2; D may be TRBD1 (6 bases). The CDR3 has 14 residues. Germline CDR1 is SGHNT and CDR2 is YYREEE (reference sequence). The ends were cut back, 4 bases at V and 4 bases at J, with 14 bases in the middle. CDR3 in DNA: TGTGCCAGCAGCCGGCGGGGGGGGGCCTATGGCTACACCTTC. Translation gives CASSRRGGAYGYTF.

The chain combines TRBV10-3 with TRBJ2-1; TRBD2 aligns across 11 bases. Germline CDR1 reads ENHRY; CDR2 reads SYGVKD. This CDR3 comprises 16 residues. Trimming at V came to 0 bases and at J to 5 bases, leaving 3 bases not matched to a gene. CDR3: CAISESNSGRDNEQFF. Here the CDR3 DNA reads TGTGCCATCAGTGAGTCGAATAGCGGGAGGGACAATGAGCAGTTCTTC.

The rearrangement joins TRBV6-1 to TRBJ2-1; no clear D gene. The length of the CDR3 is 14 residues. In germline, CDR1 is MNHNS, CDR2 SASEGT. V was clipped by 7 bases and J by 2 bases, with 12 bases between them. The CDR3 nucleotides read TGTGCCAGCACTCCCTCGATTGCCTACAATGAGCAGTTCTTC. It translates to CASTPSIAYNEQFF.

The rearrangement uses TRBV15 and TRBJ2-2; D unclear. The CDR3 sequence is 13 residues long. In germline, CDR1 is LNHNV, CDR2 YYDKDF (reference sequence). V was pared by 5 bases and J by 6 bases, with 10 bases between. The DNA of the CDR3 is TGTGCCACCAGCCCGCTTAAGGCCGGGGAGCTGTTTTTT. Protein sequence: CATSPLKAGELFF.